One sample yielded the 31 T cell receptor beta chains listed below, sequenced in a study of control samples from healthy donors and cancer patients. Assay: immunoSEQ multiplex PCR; the TCRdb copy retains only in-frame clones and omits some. The sample contains roughly 160,000 clones, 80% to 90% of which appear only once. The specimen sequenced was blood. Receptors originate from a woman under 40 in good health.

The gene calls are TRBV23-1 and TRBJ1-2; weak D call: TRBD1 (6 bases). TRBV23-1 is recorded as an ORF, its role being uncertain. The CDR3 is 16 residues long. V dropped 0 bases and J dropped 6 bases, with 17 bases sitting between them. CDR3: CASSQSPREGGDGYTF. The CDR3 nucleotides read TGCGCCAGCAGTCAATCCCCTAGGGAGGGGGGGGATGGCTACACCTTC.

The table lists this clone with a few counts. This sequence joins TRBV30 and TRBJ1-2; D gene ambiguous. With 4 bases removed from V and 1 base from J, the gap between germline ends came to 10 bases. The CDR3 sequence is 13 residues long. Germline V lookup: CDR1 GTSNPN, CDR2 SVGIG (reference sequence). The CDR3 nucleotides read TGTGCCTGGACCCCCTCCAGTAACTATGGCTACACCTTC. Translation gives CAWTPSSNYGYTF.

The chain carries TRBV19 and TRBJ1-5; no clear D gene. The V and J ends lost 3 bases and 0 bases respectively, with 9 bases between them. The CDR3 has 15 residues. Germline V lookup: CDR1 LNHDA, CDR2 SQIVND (reference sequence). DNA of the CDR3: TGTGCCAGTAGTATCCAGGCGGATAGCAATCAGCCCCAGCATTTT. Encoded protein: CASSIQADSNQPQHF.

The V call is TRBV24-1, the J call TRBJ2-5; D unresolved. Germline V gene data show CDR1 as KGHDR and CDR2 as SFDVKD. The CDR3 totals 13 residues. Trimming removed 0 bases from V and 3 bases from J, with 4 bases in between. The CDR3 DNA is TGTGCCACCAGTGATTTGAGGGAAGAGACCCAGTACTTC. Translated, it gives CATSDLREETQYF.

The CDR3, as DNA: TGTGCCAGCAGCTTTGCCGGCCCTGAGCAGTTCTTC. Translation: CASSFAGPEQFF. The chain combines TRBV7-2 with TRBJ2-1; D unclear. Germline loops: CDR1 SGHTA, CDR2 FQGNSA. This CDR3 is built from 12 residues. V was shortened by 3 bases and J by 9 bases, with 9 bases between the two germline ends.

This CDR3 is CASSSDSQNVLTF. The CDR3 coding sequence is TGTGCCAGCAGCTCGGACAGCCAGAACGTCCTGACTTTC. The V and J genes are TRBV11-3 and TRBJ2-6, with D tentatively TRBD1 (6 bases). Germline V gives CDR1 SGHNT, CDR2 YENEEA. The ends were cut back, 4 bases at V and 10 bases at J, with 11 bases in the middle. The CDR3 has 13 amino acids.

The V and J genes are TRBV19 and TRBJ1-5; D gene ambiguous. V dropped 1 base and J dropped 10 bases, with 11 bases sitting between them. Germline V gene data show CDR1 as LNHDA and CDR2 as SQIVND (reference sequence). The CDR3 covers 13 residues. The CDR3, as DNA: TGTGCCAGTAGTATAGGTGACTTTCGTCCCCAGCATTTT. Translated, it gives CASSIGDFRPQHF.

The V and J genes are TRBV5-1 and TRBJ2-3; 13 positions match TRBD2. The CDR3 has 15 residues. Unmatched junction bases numbered 8, after V lost 3 bases and J lost 10 bases. Germline V lookup: CDR1 SGHRS, CDR2 YFSETQ. Here the CDR3 DNA reads TGCGCCAGCAGCTCATTCGGGACTAGCGGGAAGGCGCAGTATTTT. The encoded protein is CASSSFGTSGKAQYF. The whole variable domain, filled in from reference TRBV5-1 and TRBJ2-3, reads KAGVTQTPRYLIKTRGQQVTLSCSPISGHRSVSWYQQTPGQGLQFLFEYFSETQRNKGNFPGRFSGRQFSNSRSEMNVSTLELGDSALYLCASSSFGTSGKAQYFGPGTRLTVL.

The V call is TRBV9, the J call TRBJ2-2; D unclear. V shed 2 bases and J shed 6 bases, with 8 bases lying between them. The CDR3 sequence is 13 residues long. CDR1 and CDR2 (germline): SGDLS, YYNGEE. CDR3 in amino acids: CASSVKVAGELFF. CDR3 nucleotides: TGTGCCAGCAGCGTCAAAGTCGCCGGGGAGCTGTTTTTT. Full variable domain (missing parts from reference TRBV9 and TRBJ2-2): DSGVTQTPKHLITATGQRVTLRCSPRSGDLSVYWYQQSLDQGLQFLIQYYNGEERAKGNILERFSAQQFPDLHSELNLSSLELGDSALYFCASSVKVAGELFFGEGSRLTVL.

DNA for the CDR3: TGCGCCAGCAGCGAACAGGGGGGGAACACTGAAGCTTTCTTT. Translating it yields CASSEQGGNTEAFF. This chain links TRBV5-1 with TRBJ1-1; TRBD1 aligns across 8 bases. Germline CDR1 and CDR2: SGHRS and YFSETQ. J was trimmed by 1 base and V by 4 bases; bases with no gene match: 3. This CDR3 is 14 amino acids long. Full variable domain (remainder filled in from reference TRBV5-1 and TRBJ1-1): KAGVTQTPRYLIKTRGQQVTLSCSPISGHRSVSWYQQTPGQGLQFLFEYFSETQRNKGNFPGRFSGRQFSNSRSEMNVSTLELGDSALYLCASSEQGGNTEAFFGQGTRLTVV.

This clone has only one observation. The rearrangement links TRBV7-8 to TRBJ1-4; the match to TRBD1 covers 7 bases. The CDR3 length is 15 residues. Germline CDR1 and CDR2: SGHVS and FQNEAQ. With 3 bases clipped from V and 5 bases from J, the junction kept 6 bases outside the gene matches. The CDR3 DNA sequence: TGTGCCAGCAGCTTGGACAGGCAAAAGAATGAAAAACTGTTTTTT. It specifies CASSLDRQKNEKLFF.

This clone turned up a few times. The V and J genes are TRBV3-1 (or the pseudogene TRBV3-2) and TRBJ2-2; D perhaps matches TRBD2 (5 bases). The germline CDR1 and CDR2 sequences are LGHDT and YNNKEL (reference sequence). The CDR3 covers 14 residues. V shed 8 bases and J shed 6 bases, with 16 bases lying between them. The CDR3 DNA follows: TGTGCCAGCGTGGCGGGTTTGGGGTCCGGGGAGCTGTTTTTT. Its translation: CASVAGLGSGELFF.

The genes are TRBV28 and TRBJ2-1, with a possible D match to TRBD1 (6 bases). The CDR3 runs 15 residues. Germline CDR1 is MDHEN and CDR2 is SYDVKM. V lost 4 bases, J lost 0 bases, and 10 bases lay in between. The CDR3 protein is CASSSGQSSYNEQFF. CDR3 in DNA: TGTGCCAGCAGTTCCGGACAGAGCTCCTACAATGAGCAGTTCTTC. Full variable domain (outside the CDR3, taken from reference TRBV28 and TRBJ2-1): DVKVTQSSRYLVKRTGEKVFLECVQDMDHENMFWYRQDPGLGLRLIYFSYDVKMKEKGDIPEGYSVSREKKERFSLILESASTNQTSMYLCASSSGQSSYNEQFFGPGTRLTVL.

The V gene is TRBV3-1 (or the pseudogene TRBV3-2), the J gene TRBJ1-2; D not resolved. V shed 1 base and J shed 2 bases, with 5 bases lying between them. Germline loops: CDR1 LGHDT, CDR2 YNNKEL (reference sequence). The CDR3 extends over 13 amino acids. The CDR3 region has the DNA TGTGCCAGCAGCCAAGGAGGGAACTATGGCTACACCTTC. Protein: CASSQGGNYGYTF.

The chain carries TRBV7-9 and TRBJ1-1, with TRBD1 as a possible D gene (5 bases). This CDR3 comprises 14 residues. The V end lost 5 bases, the J end lost 1 base, and 11 bases lay between the germline ends. Germline V gene data show CDR1 as SEHNR and CDR2 as FQNEAQ (reference sequence). For the CDR3, the DNA is TGTGCCAGCAGCATTAGTGGGGGGAACACTGAAGCTTTCTTT. Residues: CASSISGGNTEAFF.

This clone was seen a single time. The chain employs TRBV19 and TRBJ1-5; D perhaps matches TRBD1 (5 bases). The CDR3 has 14 residues. Germline CDR1 is LNHDA and CDR2 is SQIVND (reference sequence). Between the trimmed V and J ends, which lost 3 bases and 0 bases, there was a span of 6 bases. CDR3 protein: CASSIRDSNQPQHF. CDR3 DNA: TGTGCCAGTAGTATCAGGGATAGCAATCAGCCCCAGCATTTT. Supplemented by reference TRBV19 and TRBJ1-5, the full variable domain reads DGGITQSPKYLFRKEGQNVTLSCEQNLNHDAMYWYRQDPGQGLRLIYYSQIVNDFQKGDIAEGYSVSREKKESFPLTVTSAQKNPTAFYLCASSIRDSNQPQHFGDGTRLSIL.

The rearrangement uses TRBV4-1 and TRBJ2-7; D is undetermined. Trimming cost V 1 base and J 3 bases, with 13 bases left between them. Germline values: CDR1 MGHRA, CDR2 YSYEKL. The CDR3 is 15 amino acids. CDR3 DNA: TGCGCCAGCAGCCAAGCCCTGGTGGGTGACTACGAGCAGTACTTC. This codes for CASSQALVGDYEQYF.

The rearrangement uses TRBV18 and TRBJ2-5; D unresolved. Germline V CDR1 and CDR2: KGHSH, LQKENI. The CDR3 has 14 amino acids. Trimming shortened V by 0 bases and J by 4 bases, and 9 bases separated the two germline ends. CDR3 in DNA: TGTGCCAGCTCACCACCTGGCCGAGCAGAGACCCAGTACTTC. It codes for CASSPPGRAETQYF.

The chain uses TRBV24-1 and TRBJ2-3; 7 nucleotides match TRBD1. J lost 0 bases, V lost 12 bases, and 8 bases had no gene match. There are 14 residues in the CDR3. Germline V lookup: CDR1 KGHDR, CDR2 SFDVKD. The CDR3 DNA reads as TGTGCCGCCTCCGGGACAGTGAGCACAGATACGCAGTATTTT. It translates to CAASGTVSTDTQYF.

The chain recombines TRBV5-1 with TRBJ2-3; a possible D gene is TRBD2 (5 bases). V lost 4 bases and J lost 2, with 14 bases in between. CDR1 and CDR2 from the germline V gene are SGHRS and YFSETQ. The CDR3 is 15 residues long. The CDR3 DNA reads TGCGCCAGCAGCGGGAGAGTGTCCCTCACAGATACGCAGTATTTT. Encoded protein: CASSGRVSLTDTQYF.

This rearrangement joins TRBV19 to TRBJ1-1; D perhaps matches TRBD1 (5 bases). Germline lookup yields CDR1 LNHDA and CDR2 SQIVND (reference sequence). CDR3 length: 13 amino acids. With 5 bases removed from V and 4 bases from J, the gap between germline ends came to 11 bases. The CDR3 region has the DNA TGTGCCAGTAGTTTTGGGGCGACCACTGAAGCTTTCTTT. This encodes CASSFGATTEAFF.

The sample holds a few counts of this clone. The chain carries TRBV7-9 and TRBJ1-2; a weak D match, TRBD1 (5 bases). The CDR3 loop spans 15 amino acids. Per the germline V gene, CDR1 is SEHNR and CDR2 is FQNEAQ (reference sequence). The V end was cut by 1 base, the J end by 5 bases, with 14 bases between. Here the CDR3 DNA reads TGTGCCAGCAGCTTAGATGGCAGGGCGGGGTATGGCTACACCTTC. Protein product: CASSLDGRAGYGYTF.

The genes are TRBV4-1 and TRBJ1-1; 10 positions agree with TRBD1. The J segment lost 5 bases and the V segment lost 8 bases, leaving 5 bases of the junction unmatched. The CDR3 loop spans 13 amino acids. Germline loops: CDR1 MGHRA, CDR2 YSYEKL. The CDR3 is CASGQGDGTEAFF. In DNA, the CDR3 is TGCGCCAGCGGACAGGGGGATGGAACTGAAGCTTTCTTT.

This sequence joins TRBV19 and TRBJ2-1; 10 nucleotides align to TRBD2. Trimming removed 8 bases from V and 8 bases from J; junction bases left unmatched: 6. Germline assignment: CDR1 LNHDA and CDR2 SQIVND (reference sequence). The CDR3 length is 13 residues. DNA for the CDR3: TGTGCCAGTTCTAGCGGGAGTAGGGATGAGCAGTTCTTC. Translation gives CASSSGSRDEQFF.

The rearrangement links TRBV10-3 to TRBJ1-1; TRBD1 agrees at 10 bases. Germline CDR1 reads ENHRY; CDR2 reads SYGVKD. With V trimmed by 11 bases and J by 3 bases, 3 bases remained unmatched. The CDR3 runs 12 residues. CDR3 DNA sequence: TGTGCCGCGACAGGGGGCGACACTGAAGCTTTCTTT. This sequence encodes CAATGGDTEAFF.

This clone was counted once. The J gene is TRBJ1-6, the V gene TRBV5-1; D is unresolved. This CDR3 contains 15 residues. V dropped 0 bases and J dropped 7 bases, with 11 bases sitting between them. Germline V gene data show CDR1 as SGHRS and CDR2 as YFSETQ. The chain's CDR3 is CASSLDAGKNSPLHF. CDR3 bases: TGCGCCAGCAGCTTGGACGCTGGGAAAAATTCACCCCTCCACTTT.

This rearrangement joins TRBV11-2 to TRBJ2-5; D ambiguous. V was clipped by 5 bases and J by 5 bases, with 12 bases between them. This CDR3 spans 13 amino acids. Per the germline V gene, CDR1 is SGHAT and CDR2 is FQNNGV. As DNA, the CDR3 is TGTGCCAGCAGCACCCGGCCGAGGGAGACCCAGTACTTC. Protein: CASSTRPRETQYF.

The CDR3 is CASSMAGIKYEQYF. DNA for the CDR3: TGTGCCAGCAGCATGGCGGGGATCAAATACGAGCAGTACTTC. This chain joins TRBV21-1 and TRBJ2-7; TRBD2, the D gene given by the table, was not confirmed from the DNA. TRBV21-1 is a pseudogene locus. The CDR3 spans 14 residues.

The CDR3 is CASSEGAGSAYEQYF. Here the CDR3 DNA reads TGTGCCAGCAGTGAGGGGGCCGGGTCCGCCTACGAGCAGTACTTC. The V gene is TRBV6-1, the J gene TRBJ2-7, with D possibly TRBD1 on 6 matching bases. The length of the CDR3 is 15 residues. Germline CDR1 MNHNS, CDR2 SASEGT. The V and J ends lost 3 bases and 2 bases respectively, with 14 bases between them.

The chain recombines TRBV7-2 with TRBJ2-1; tentative D call: TRBD2 (6 bases). The CDR3 length is 15 residues. V lost 1 base and J lost 4, with 11 bases in between. Germline V gene lookup returns CDR1 SGHTA and CDR2 FQGNSA. CDR3 loop: CASSLVAGPYNEQFF. DNA for the CDR3: TGTGCCAGCAGCTTAGTTGCGGGACCTTACAATGAGCAGTTCTTC.

This clone was found once. The V and J genes are TRBV3-1 (or the pseudogene TRBV3-2) and TRBJ1-1; D is unclear. Germline V CDR1 and CDR2: LGHDT, YNNKEL (reference sequence). The CDR3 consists of 14 residues. Between the trimmed V and J ends, which lost 3 bases and 2 bases, there was a span of 10 bases. CDR3 residues: CASSHTPGNTEAFF. The CDR3 coding sequence is TGTGCCAGCAGCCACACACCGGGAAACACTGAAGCTTTCTTT.